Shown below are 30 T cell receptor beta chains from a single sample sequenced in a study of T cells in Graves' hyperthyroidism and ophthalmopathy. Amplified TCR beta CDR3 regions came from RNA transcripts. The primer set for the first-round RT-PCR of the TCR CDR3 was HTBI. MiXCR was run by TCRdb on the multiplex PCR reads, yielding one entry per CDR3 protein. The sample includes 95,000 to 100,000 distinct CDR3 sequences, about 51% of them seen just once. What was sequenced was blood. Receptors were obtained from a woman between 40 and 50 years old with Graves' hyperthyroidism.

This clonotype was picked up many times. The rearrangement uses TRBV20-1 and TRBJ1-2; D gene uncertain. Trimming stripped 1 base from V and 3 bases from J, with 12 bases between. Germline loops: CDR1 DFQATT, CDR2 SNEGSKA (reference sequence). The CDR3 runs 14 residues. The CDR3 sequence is CSARARGRHYGYTF. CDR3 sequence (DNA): TGCAGTGCTAGAGCTAGAGGGAGGCACTATGGCTACACCTTC.

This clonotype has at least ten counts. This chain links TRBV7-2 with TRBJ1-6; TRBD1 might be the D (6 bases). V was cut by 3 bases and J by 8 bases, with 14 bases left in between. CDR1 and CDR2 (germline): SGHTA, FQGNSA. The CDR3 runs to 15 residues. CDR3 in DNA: TGTGCCAGCAGCTTCCAGACAGGTTTTGATTCACCCCTCCACTTT. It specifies CASSFQTGFDSPLHF.

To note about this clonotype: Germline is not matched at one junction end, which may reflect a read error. CDR3 sequence: CASSWTQETQYF. The CDR3 DNA sequence: TGTGCCAGCTCGTGGACCCAAGAGACCCAGTACTTC. This chain links TRBV10-2 with TRBJ2-5, with D uncertain. Germline V CDR1 and CDR2: WSHSY, SAAADI. This CDR3 region has 12 residues.

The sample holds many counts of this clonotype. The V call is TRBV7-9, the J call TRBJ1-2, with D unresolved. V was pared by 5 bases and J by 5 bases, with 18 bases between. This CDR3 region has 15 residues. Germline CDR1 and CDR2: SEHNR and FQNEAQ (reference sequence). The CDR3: CASSPRAMAGYGYTF. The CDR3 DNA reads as TGTGCCAGCAGCCCTCGGGCTATGGCGGGATATGGCTACACCTTC.

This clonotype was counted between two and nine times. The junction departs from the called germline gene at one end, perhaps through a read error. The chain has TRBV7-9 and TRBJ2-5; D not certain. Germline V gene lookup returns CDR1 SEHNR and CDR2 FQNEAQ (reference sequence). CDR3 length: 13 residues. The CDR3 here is CASSLGGGESQYF. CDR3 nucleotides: TGTGCCAGCAGCTTAGGCGGCGGAGAGTCCCAGTACTTC.

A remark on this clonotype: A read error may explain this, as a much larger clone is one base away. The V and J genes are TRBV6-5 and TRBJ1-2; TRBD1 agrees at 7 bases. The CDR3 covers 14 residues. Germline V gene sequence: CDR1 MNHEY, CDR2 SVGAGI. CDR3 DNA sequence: TGTGCCAGCAGTTACCCGGGACAGAACTATGGCCACACCTTC. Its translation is CASSYPGQNYGHTF.

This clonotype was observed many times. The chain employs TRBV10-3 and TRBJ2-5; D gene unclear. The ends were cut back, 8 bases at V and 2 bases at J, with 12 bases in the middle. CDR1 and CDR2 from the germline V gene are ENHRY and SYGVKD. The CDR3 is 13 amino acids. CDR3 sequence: CAIQQRSQETQYF. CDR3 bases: TGTGCCATCCAACAAAGGAGTCAAGAGACCCAGTACTTC.

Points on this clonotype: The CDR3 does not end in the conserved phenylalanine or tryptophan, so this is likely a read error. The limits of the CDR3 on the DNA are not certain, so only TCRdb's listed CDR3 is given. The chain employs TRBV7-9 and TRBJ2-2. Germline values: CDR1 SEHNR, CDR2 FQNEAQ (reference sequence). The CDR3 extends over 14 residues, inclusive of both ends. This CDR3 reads CASSLAGNHRGAVV.

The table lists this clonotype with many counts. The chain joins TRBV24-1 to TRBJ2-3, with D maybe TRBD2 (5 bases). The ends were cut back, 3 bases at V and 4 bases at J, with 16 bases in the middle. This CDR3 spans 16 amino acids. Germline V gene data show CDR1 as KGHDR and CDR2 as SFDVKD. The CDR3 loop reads CATSDKRIGVPDTQYF. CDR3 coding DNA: TGTGCCACCAGTGATAAGCGGATTGGAGTTCCAGATACGCAGTATTTT.

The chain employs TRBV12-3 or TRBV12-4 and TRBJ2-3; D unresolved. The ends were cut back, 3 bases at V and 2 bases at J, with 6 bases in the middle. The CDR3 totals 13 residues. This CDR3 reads CASSLPHTDTQYF. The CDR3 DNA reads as TGTGCCAGCAGTTTGCCTCACACAGATACGCAGTATTTT.

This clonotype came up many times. CDR3 protein: CASSQLQGVGETQYF. The CDR3 DNA follows: TGCGCCAGCAGCCAACTACAGGGGGTAGGGGAGACCCAGTACTTC. V is TRBV4-1 and J is TRBJ2-5, with 8 nucleotides matching TRBD1. The CDR3 runs to 15 residues. Germline loops: CDR1 MGHRA, CDR2 YSYEKL. J gave up 5 bases and V 2 bases, and 7 bases lay outside the gene matches.

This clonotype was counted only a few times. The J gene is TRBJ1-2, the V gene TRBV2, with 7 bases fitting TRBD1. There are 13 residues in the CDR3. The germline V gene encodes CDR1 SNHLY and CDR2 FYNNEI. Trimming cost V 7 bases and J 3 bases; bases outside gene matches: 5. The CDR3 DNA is TGTGCCAGCACCCTCGACAGGGACTATGGCTACACCTTC. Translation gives CASTLDRDYGYTF.

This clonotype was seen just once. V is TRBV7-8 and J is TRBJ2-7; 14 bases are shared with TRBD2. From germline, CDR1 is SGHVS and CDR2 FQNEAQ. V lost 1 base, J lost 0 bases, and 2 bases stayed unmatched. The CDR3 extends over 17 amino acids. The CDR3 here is CASSLGLAGGPSYEQYF. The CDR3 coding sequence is TGTGCCAGCAGCTTAGGACTAGCGGGAGGGCCCTCCTACGAGCAGTACTTC.

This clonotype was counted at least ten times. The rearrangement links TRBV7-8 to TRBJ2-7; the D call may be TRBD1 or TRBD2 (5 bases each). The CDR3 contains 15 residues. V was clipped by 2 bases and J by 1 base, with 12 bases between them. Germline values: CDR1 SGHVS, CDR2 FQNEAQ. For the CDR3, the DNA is TGTGCCAGCAGCTTACTCGGTGAGGGGTCCTACGAGCAGTACTTC. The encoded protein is CASSLLGEGSYEQYF.

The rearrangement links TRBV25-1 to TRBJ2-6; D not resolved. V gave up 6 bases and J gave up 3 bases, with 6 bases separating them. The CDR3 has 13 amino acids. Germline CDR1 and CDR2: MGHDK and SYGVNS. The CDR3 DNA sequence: TGTGCCAGCAGGGCGAATGGGGCCAACGTCCTGACTTTC. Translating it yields CASRANGANVLTF.

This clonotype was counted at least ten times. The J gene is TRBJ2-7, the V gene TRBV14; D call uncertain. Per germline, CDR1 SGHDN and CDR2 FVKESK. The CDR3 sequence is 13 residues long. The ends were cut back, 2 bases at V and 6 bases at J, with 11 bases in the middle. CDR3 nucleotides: TGTGCCAGCAGCCAACTGGACGGCCTCGAGCAGTACTTC. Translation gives CASSQLDGLEQYF.

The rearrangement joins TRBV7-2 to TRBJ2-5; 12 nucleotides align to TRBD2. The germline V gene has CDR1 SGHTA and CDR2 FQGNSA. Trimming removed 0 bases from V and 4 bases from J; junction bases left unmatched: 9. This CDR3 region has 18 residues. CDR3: CASSLALAGGPLLETQYF. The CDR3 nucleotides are TGTGCCAGCAGCTTAGCCCTAGCGGGAGGGCCTTTGCTAGAGACCCAGTACTTC.

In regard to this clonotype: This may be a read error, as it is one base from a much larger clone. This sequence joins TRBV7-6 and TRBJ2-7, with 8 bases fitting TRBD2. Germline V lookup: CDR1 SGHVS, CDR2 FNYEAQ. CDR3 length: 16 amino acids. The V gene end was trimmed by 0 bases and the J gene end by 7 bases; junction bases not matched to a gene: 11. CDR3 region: CASSLAGSGSKNEQYF. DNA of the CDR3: TGTGCCAGCAGCTTAGCAGGGAGCGGGAGTAAGAATGAGCAGTACTTC. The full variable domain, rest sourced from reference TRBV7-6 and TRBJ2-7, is GAGVSQSPRYKVTKRGQDVALRCDPISGHVSLYWYRQALGQGPEFLTYFNYEAQQDKSGLPNDRFSAERPEGSISTLTIQRTEQRDSAMYRCASSLAGSGSKNEQYFGPGTRLTVT.

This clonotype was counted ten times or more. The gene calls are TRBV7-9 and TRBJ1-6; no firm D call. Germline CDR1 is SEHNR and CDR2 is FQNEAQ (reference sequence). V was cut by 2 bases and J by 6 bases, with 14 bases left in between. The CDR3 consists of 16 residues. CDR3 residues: CASSLLGGGLNSPLHF. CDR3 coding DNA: TGTGCCAGCAGCTTACTTGGTGGCGGACTTAATTCACCCCTCCACTTT.

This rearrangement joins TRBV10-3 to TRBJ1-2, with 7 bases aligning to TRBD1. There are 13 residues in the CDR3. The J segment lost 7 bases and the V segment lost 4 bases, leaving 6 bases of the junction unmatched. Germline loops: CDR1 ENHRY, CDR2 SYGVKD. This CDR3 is CAISARQGSGYTF. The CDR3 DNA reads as TGTGCCATCAGTGCTAGACAGGGCTCTGGCTACACCTTC.

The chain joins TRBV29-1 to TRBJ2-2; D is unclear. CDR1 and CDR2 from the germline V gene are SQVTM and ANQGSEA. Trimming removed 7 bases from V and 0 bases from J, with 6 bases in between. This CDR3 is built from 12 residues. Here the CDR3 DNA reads TGCAGCGGGACCTCGAACACCGGGGAGCTGTTTTTT. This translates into CSGTSNTGELFF.

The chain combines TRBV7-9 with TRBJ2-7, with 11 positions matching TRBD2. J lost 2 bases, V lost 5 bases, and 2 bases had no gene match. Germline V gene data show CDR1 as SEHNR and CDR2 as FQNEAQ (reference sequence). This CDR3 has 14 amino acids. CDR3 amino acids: CASSQTSGTYEQYF. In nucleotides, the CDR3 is TGTGCCAGCAGCCAGACTAGCGGGACCTACGAGCAGTACTTC.

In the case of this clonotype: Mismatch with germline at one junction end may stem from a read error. The CDR3 sequence: CASSPGQGGETKYF. The DNA of the CDR3 is TGTGCCAGCAGCCCAGGACAGGGCGGGGAGACCAAGTACTTC. This chain uses TRBV28 with TRBJ2-5; 8 nucleotides agree with TRBD1. Germline V gene data show CDR1 as MDHEN and CDR2 as SYDVKM. CDR3 length: 14 residues.

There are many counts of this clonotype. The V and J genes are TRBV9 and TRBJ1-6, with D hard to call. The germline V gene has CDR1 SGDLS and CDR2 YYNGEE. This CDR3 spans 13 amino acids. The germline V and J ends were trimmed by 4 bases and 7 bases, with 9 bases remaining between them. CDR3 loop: CASSSTVNSPLHF. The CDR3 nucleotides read TGTGCCAGCAGCTCAACAGTGAATTCACCCCTCCACTTT.

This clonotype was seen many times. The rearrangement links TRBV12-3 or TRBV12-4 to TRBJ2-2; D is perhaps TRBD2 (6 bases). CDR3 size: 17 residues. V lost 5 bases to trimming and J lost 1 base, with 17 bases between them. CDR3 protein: CASSPSLASVNTGELFF. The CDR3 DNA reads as TGTGCCAGCAGTCCTAGCCTAGCTAGCGTGAACACCGGGGAGCTGTTTTTT.

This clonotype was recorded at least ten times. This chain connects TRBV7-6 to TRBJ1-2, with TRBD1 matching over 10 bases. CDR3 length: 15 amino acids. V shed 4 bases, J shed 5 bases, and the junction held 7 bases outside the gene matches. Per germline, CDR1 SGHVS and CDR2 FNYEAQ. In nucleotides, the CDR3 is TGTGCCAGCAGCTCCCACGGACAGGGGGTGTATGGCTACACCTTC. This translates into CASSSHGQGVYGYTF.

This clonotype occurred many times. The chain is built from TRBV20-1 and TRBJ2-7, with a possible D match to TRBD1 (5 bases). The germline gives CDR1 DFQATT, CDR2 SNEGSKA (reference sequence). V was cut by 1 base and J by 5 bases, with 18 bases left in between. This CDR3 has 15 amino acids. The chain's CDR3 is CSARVTLKGIHEQYF. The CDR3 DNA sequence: TGCAGTGCTAGAGTAACCCTAAAGGGGATCCACGAGCAGTACTTC.

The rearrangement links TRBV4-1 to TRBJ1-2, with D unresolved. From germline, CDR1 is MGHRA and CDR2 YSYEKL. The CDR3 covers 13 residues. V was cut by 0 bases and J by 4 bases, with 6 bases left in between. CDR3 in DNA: TGCGCCAGCAGCCAAGAGGGAGGCTATGGCTACACCTTC. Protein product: CASSQEGGYGYTF.

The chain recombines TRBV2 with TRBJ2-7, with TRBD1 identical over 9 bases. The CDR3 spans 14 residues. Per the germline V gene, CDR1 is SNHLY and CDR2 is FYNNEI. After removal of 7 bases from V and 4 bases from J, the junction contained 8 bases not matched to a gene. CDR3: CASTPGTGIYEQYF. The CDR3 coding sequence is TGTGCCAGCACTCCCGGGACAGGGATTTACGAGCAGTACTTC.

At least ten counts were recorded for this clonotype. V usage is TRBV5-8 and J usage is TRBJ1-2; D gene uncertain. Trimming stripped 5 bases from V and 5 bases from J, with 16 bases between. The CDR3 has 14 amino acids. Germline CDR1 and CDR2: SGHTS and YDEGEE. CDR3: CASRTLGVLYGYTF. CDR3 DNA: TGTGCCAGCAGAACCTTAGGCGTCTTATATGGCTACACCTTC.